This T cell receptor beta chain originates from a study of T cell responses to AZD1222 COVID-19 vaccine (dated by TCRdb to 2020 to 2023). Regarding the study in general: TCR sequencing covered roughly 230 trial participants: 200 to 220 given two doses of AZD1222 and 26 given two doses of MenACWY control vaccine. Trial participants were enrolled by age into 18-55, 56-69 and 70-plus year subgroups, with roughly 150, 30 and 60 TCR-sequenced participants respectively.

Paper-wide results and their limitations: Because no day 14 peak-response samples were available, repertoires were characterized only after the peak T cell response. Conclusions about previously exposed vaccinees are limited, since just 5 to 7 AZD1222 recipients were seropositive for SARS-CoV-2 at baseline. After two AZD1222 doses, spike-specific TCR breadth and depth were significantly higher than at day 0 and than in MenACWY recipients. In the small 56-69-year group, the increase in depth fell short of significance, most likely because of low power. Most participants were white British and females outnumbered males, and the authors suggested that clonal diversity may have been underestimated. Reportedly, close to half of the unique spike-specific TCRs recognized epitopes lying outside the regions that are mutated in the B.1.351 and B.1.1.7 variants. The vaccine-associated CD4 TCRs covered the entire spike protein, and the dominant responses fell in regions 160-218 and 743-854.

Comment on this clone: The target of this receptor is not known. Per-base quality was not reported, and no clone a single base away is much larger than it.

V and J are truncated by 1 base and 8 bases respectively, leaving an intervening sequence of 3 bases. CDR1 SGHTA and CDR2 FQGNSA are derived from the germline V gene. The CDR3 spans 11 residues, from the cysteine through the phenylalanine. Of the read, only the CDR3 DNA is kept; its 33 bases are in frame from base 1. The time point label of this sample denotes: about 28 days (+/-7) after the second vaccine dose. The label giving this sample's treatment or condition can be read as: meningococcal conjugate vaccine given as trial control. Vaccinee samples came from UK trials COV001 and COV002, including a single-blind randomized controlled phase 2/3 trial of AZD1222 (ChAdOx1 nCoV-19) in healthy adults. For TCRbeta chain sequencing, PBMC samples from trial participants were taken at day 0 and at day 28 after the second dose. The CDR3 regions of human TCRbeta chains were analyzed by immunosequencing. Per the authors' processing: Repertoire TCRs were checked for matches against a reference library of SARS-CoV-2-specific TCRs that had been generated using the MIRA antigen-specificity platform. Breadth was defined as the fraction of unique TCRs that were SARS-CoV-2-associated, and depth was defined as the fraction of total T cells that were SARS-CoV-2-associated. Using the MIRA data, each spike-specific TCR was assigned both to the spike region to which the TCR was reactive and to a CD4 or CD8 class. Log10-transformed breadth and depth values were compared by one-way ANOVA with Sidak's multiple comparisons tests. TCRdb obtained this table from immuneACCESS and retained in-frame rearrangements with V and J assigned. These tables miss some clones; where compared with another copy, unresolved V genes account for less than half of the shortfall, and the remainder is unexplained. That table gives V, J and clone size, and the DNA gave D and trimming. This sample comprises about 75,000 clones, around 89% of them detected only once. Clones ranked in the top ten supply about 9% of the sample.

Sequenced here: peripheral blood, sampled 28 days after the second dose of the MenACWY control vaccine. This sequence was found in an adult who received the MenACWY meningococcal vaccine as a control. The chain joins TRBV7-2 to TRBJ2-1; too little of a D gene remains to name it. The DNA is TGTGCCAGCAGCTTAGTTTATGAGCAGTTCTTC. Translated, it gives CASSLVYEQFF. The variable domain in full, with residues beyond the CDR3 obtained from the reference TRBV7-2 and TRBJ2-1 genes, is GAGVSQSPSNKVTEKGKDVELRCDPISGHTALYWYRQSLGQGLEFLIYFQGNSAPDKSGLPSDRFSAERTGGSVSTLTIQRTQQEDSAVYLCASSLVYEQFFGPGTRLTVL.